The clone carrying this T cell receptor beta chain was seen ten or more times. This record comes from a study of early T cells in non-severe SARS-CoV-2 infection. The CDR3 spans 15 residues. The junction had 6 bases not matched to a gene; V was cut back by 6 bases and J by 7 bases. Germline CDR1 and CDR2: MNHEY and SVGAGI. Attached unique molecular identifiers marked individual cDNA molecules. One entry per CDR3 protein, called by TCRdb with MiXCR from the 5' RACE reads. This sample yields 35,000 to 45,000 distinct CDR3 sequences, of which under 7% are seen a single time; about 25% belongs to the top ten.

The specimen was whole blood, collected at baseline. J is TRBJ2-1 and V is TRBV6-5, with TRBD2 matching 13 bases. This receptor was taken from an adult who was a healthcare worker with PCR-confirmed SARS-CoV-2 infection or an uninfected control (not recorded which). The CDR3 DNA reads TGTGCCAGCAGCAGGACTAGCGGGAGTTCGAATGAGCAGTTCTTC. Translated, it gives CASSRTSGSSNEQFF.